The 24 T cell receptor beta chains below were found in one sample sequenced in a study of T cell responses to AZD1222 COVID-19 vaccine. Profiling relied on immunoSEQ multiplex PCR, and the TCRdb table lists in-frame clones only, not all of them. Of around 150,000 clones detected, just under 95% appear once; the ten largest clones hold 1.2% to 1.5%. The sample here was peripheral blood, taken on day 0 of AZD1222 vaccination. These receptor sequences come from an adult in good health.

Written as DNA, the CDR3 is TGTGCCAGCAGCTTAGACTCGGCAGTGACCCAAGCTTTCTTT. Protein: CASSLDSAVTQAFF. This chain links TRBV7-9 with TRBJ1-1; D is uncertain. The germline CDR1 and CDR2 sequences are SEHNR and FQNEAQ (reference sequence). CDR3 length equals 14 residues. Trimming removed 1 base from V and 9 bases from J, with 15 bases in between.

J is TRBJ1-3 and V is TRBV6-5; D call uncertain. Germline CDR1 is MNHEY and CDR2 is SVGAGI. V was trimmed by 2 bases and J by 2 bases, leaving 7 bases between them. CDR3 length: 14 residues. The CDR3, as DNA: TGTGCCAGCAGTTACGGAGTGCCTGGAAACACCATATATTTT. As protein: CASSYGVPGNTIYF.

This clone appeared a single time. The CDR3 is CASSSGDRDAQPQHF. CDR3 sequence (DNA): TGTGCCAGCAGTTCCGGGGACAGGGACGCTCAGCCCCAGCATTTT. This chain links TRBV28 with TRBJ1-5; 9 bases fit TRBD1. With 4 bases clipped from V and 6 bases from J, the junction kept 7 bases outside the gene matches. The CDR3 runs to 15 residues. Germline CDR1 reads MDHEN; CDR2 reads SYDVKM. Looking up the rest from reference TRBV28 and TRBJ1-5 gives the full variable domain: DVKVTQSSRYLVKRTGEKVFLECVQDMDHENMFWYRQDPGLGLRLIYFSYDVKMKEKGDIPEGYSVSREKKERFSLILESASTNQTSMYLCASSSGDRDAQPQHFGDGTRLSIL.

This sequence joins TRBV7-8 and TRBJ2-5, with 7 positions matching TRBD1. This CDR3 contains 15 residues. The J segment lost 0 bases and the V segment lost 4 bases, leaving 5 bases of the junction unmatched. From germline, CDR1 is SGHVS and CDR2 FQNEAQ. The CDR3 reads CASSSRQGNQETQYF. In DNA form, the CDR3 reads TGTGCCAGCAGCTCCCGACAGGGCAACCAAGAGACCCAGTACTTC. Together with reference TRBV7-8 and TRBJ2-5, the CDR3 gives the full variable domain: GAGVSQSPRYKVAKRGQDVALRCDPISGHVSLFWYQQALGQGPEFLTYFQNEAQLDKSGLPSDRFFAERPEGSVSTLKIQRTQQEDSAVYLCASSSRQGNQETQYFGPGTRLLVL.

The V gene is TRBV21-1, the J gene TRBJ1-2. TRBV21-1 is flagged as a pseudogene. This CDR3 is built from 17 residues. The DNA of the CDR3 is TGTGCCAGCAGCCCTCGGGGGTGGGGGAGTATGGACTATGGCTACACCTTC. This sequence encodes CASSPRGWGSMDYGYTF.

The rearrangement joins TRBV28 to TRBJ1-5; TRBD1 matches at 9 bases. V lost 4 bases to trimming and J lost 7 bases; unmatched junction nucleotides: 8. CDR3 size: 15 residues. Germline CDR1 MDHEN, CDR2 SYDVKM. CDR3 coding DNA: TGTGCCAGCAGTTCAACTACAGGGGGCAGCCAGCCCCAGCATTTT. Encoded protein: CASSSTTGGSQPQHF. Filled out from reference TRBV28 and TRBJ1-5, the complete variable domain reads DVKVTQSSRYLVKRTGEKVFLECVQDMDHENMFWYRQDPGLGLRLIYFSYDVKMKEKGDIPEGYSVSREKKERFSLILESASTNQTSMYLCASSSTTGGSQPQHFGDGTRLSIL.

This clone was observed a handful of times. V usage is TRBV30 and J usage is TRBJ1-2; maybe TRBD1 (6 bases). V gave up 4 bases and J gave up 4 bases, with 10 bases separating them. Germline V gene data show CDR1 as GTSNPN and CDR2 as SVGIG (reference sequence). The CDR3 covers 12 residues. The CDR3 region has the DNA TGTGCCTGGAACGGGGGGGCCTATGGCTACACCTTC. The encoded protein is CAWNGGAYGYTF.

This sequence joins TRBV7-9 and TRBJ1-1; D call uncertain. Trimming took off 5 bases at V and 0 bases at J, with 10 bases between the two ends. Germline CDR1 SEHNR, CDR2 FQNEAQ (reference sequence). The CDR3 is 14 residues long. CDR3: CASSTKPLNTEAFF. The CDR3 coding sequence is TGTGCCAGCAGCACAAAGCCCCTGAACACTGAAGCTTTCTTT. Variable domain in full (rest from reference TRBV7-9 and TRBJ1-1): DTGVSQNPRHKITKRGQNVTFRCDPISEHNRLYWYRQTLGQGPEFLTYFQNEAQLEKSRLLSDRFSAERPKGSFSTLEIQRTEQGDSAMYLCASSTKPLNTEAFFGQGTRLTVV.

The rearrangement joins TRBV30 to TRBJ1-1; D is ambiguous. The CDR3 covers 14 residues. Per germline, CDR1 GTSNPN and CDR2 SVGIG (reference sequence). Trimming took 3 bases from V and 3 from J, leaving 14 bases between them. The CDR3 DNA reads as TGTGCCTGGAGGGAGGGTTACACCCACACTGAAGCTTTCTTT. Amino acid sequence: CAWREGYTHTEAFF.

This rearrangement joins TRBV7-8 to TRBJ2-7; TRBD1 matches at 9 bases. With V trimmed by 4 bases and J by 2 bases, 6 bases remained unmatched. Germline V gives CDR1 SGHVS, CDR2 FQNEAQ. CDR3 length equals 15 residues. The CDR3 loop reads CASSSKRTGAYEQYF. DNA for the CDR3: TGTGCCAGCAGCTCCAAGAGGACAGGGGCCTACGAGCAGTACTTC.

This chain connects TRBV6-6 to TRBJ2-5, with 8 bases aligning to TRBD2. There are 14 residues in the CDR3. Germline assignment: CDR1 MNHNY and CDR2 SVGAGI (reference sequence). V was pared by 4 bases and J by 1 base, with 2 bases of the junction left unmatched. The chain's CDR3 is CASSLRGAQETQYF. CDR3 coding DNA: TGTGCCAGCAGTTTGCGGGGGGCCCAAGAGACCCAGTACTTC.

This clone was seen only a few times. The V and J genes are TRBV15 and TRBJ2-5, with 9 bases identical to TRBD2. The CDR3 loop spans 18 amino acids. The V and J ends lost 0 bases and 4 bases, in that order; junction bases with no gene match: 12. Per the germline V gene, CDR1 is LNHNV and CDR2 is YYDKDF (reference sequence). CDR3 in amino acids: CATSRDTGLAGVGETQYF. In DNA form, the CDR3 reads TGTGCCACCAGCAGAGATACGGGTTTAGCGGGAGTGGGAGAGACCCAGTACTTC.

This clone was observed a handful of times. This chain uses TRBV28 with TRBJ1-2, with D perhaps matching TRBD1 (5 bases). Per the germline V gene, CDR1 is MDHEN and CDR2 is SYDVKM. V lost 2 bases and J 4 bases, leaving 11 bases between the germline ends. This CDR3 region has 14 residues. The CDR3: CASSLGRESYGYTF. The CDR3 nucleotides are TGTGCCAGCAGTTTAGGCAGGGAATCCTATGGCTACACCTTC.

The chain is built from TRBV2 and TRBJ1-6, with D possibly matching TRBD1 (6 bases). In germline, CDR1 is SNHLY, CDR2 FYNNEI. Trimming took off 6 bases at V and 7 bases at J, with 13 bases between the two ends. This CDR3 region has 14 residues. As DNA, the CDR3 is TGTGCCAGCAGCCTCCGGGACACCAATTCACCCCTCCACTTT. The encoded protein is CASSLRDTNSPLHF.

This clone occurred once. This rearrangement joins TRBV19 to TRBJ2-7; 7 bases fit TRBD1. Trimming took 3 bases from V and 7 from J; bases not matched to a gene: 12. The CDR3 is made up of 15 amino acids. Germline V CDR1 and CDR2: LNHDA, SQIVND (reference sequence). The CDR3 region is CASSIRQGPSVEQYF. In DNA form, the CDR3 reads TGTGCCAGTAGTATCCGACAGGGACCCTCGGTGGAGCAGTACTTC.

V and J are TRBV2 and TRBJ2-1; TRBD1 matches at 7 bases. Germline V gene lookup returns CDR1 SNHLY and CDR2 FYNNEI. The CDR3 is 14 residues long. V lost 4 bases, J lost 3 bases, and 3 bases stayed unmatched. In DNA, the CDR3 is TGTGCCAGCAGTGCCCGGGACAGCTACAATGAGCAGTTCTTC. This encodes CASSARDSYNEQFF. Filled out from reference TRBV2 and TRBJ2-1, the complete variable domain reads EPEVTQTPSHQVTQMGQEVILRCVPISNHLYFYWYRQILGQKVEFLVSFYNNEISEKSEIFDDQFSVERPDGSNFTLKIRSTKLEDSAMYFCASSARDSYNEQFFGPGTRLTVL.

CDR3 coding DNA: TGTGCCACCCTCCCAATAGGGTCCTACAATGAGCAGTTCTTC. This translates into CATLPIGSYNEQFF. The chain is built from TRBV11-2 and TRBJ2-1; no firm D call. V was trimmed by 10 bases and J by 1 base, leaving 14 bases between them. The CDR3 covers 14 residues. The V gene's germline CDR1 is SGHAT and CDR2 FQNNGV.

In this sample, this clone turned up once. For the CDR3, the DNA is TGTGCCAGCACCCTACTAAGGAACGCACCCCTCCACTTT. It translates to CASTLLRNAPLHF. The chain uses TRBV7-2 and TRBJ1-6, with D unresolved. From germline, CDR1 is SGHTA and CDR2 FQGNSA. Trimming left V 7 bases short and J 11 bases short, with 15 bases between. The CDR3 length is 13 residues.

In its sample, this clone was seen once. V usage is TRBV4-2 and J usage is TRBJ2-5; 9 bases line up with TRBD1. J was trimmed by 4 bases and V by 0 bases; bases with no gene match: 24. Germline V gives CDR1 LGHNA, CDR2 YNFKEQ. The CDR3 has 22 residues. CDR3 DNA sequence: TGTGCCAGCAGCCAAGACGCCCCCCACAGCCCTCGGGACAGGGATTGGGGAGAGACCCAGTACTTC. Amino acid sequence: CASSQDAPHSPRDRDWGETQYF.

The rearrangement joins TRBV12-3 or TRBV12-4 to TRBJ1-5, with D possibly matching TRBD1 (6 bases). The CDR3 extends over 13 amino acids. Trimming shortened V by 4 bases and J by 9 bases, and 13 bases separated the two germline ends. CDR3 loop: CASSSDRSGPQHF. As DNA, the CDR3 is TGTGCCAGCAGTTCGGACAGATCCGGGCCCCAGCATTTT.

This sequence joins TRBV5-6 and TRBJ1-2; D call uncertain. The CDR3 extends over 16 amino acids. Trimming shortened V by 4 bases and J by 4 bases, and 20 bases separated the two germline ends. Germline assignment: CDR1 SGHDT and CDR2 YYEEEE. This CDR3 reads CASSRFDVRLGYGYTF. The CDR3 nucleotides read TGTGCCAGCAGCCGATTTGACGTCCGCTTGGGCTATGGCTACACCTTC.

The chain is built from TRBV27 and TRBJ2-1, with 8 bases that match TRBD2. The V gene's germline CDR1 is MNHEY and CDR2 SMNVEV (reference sequence). With V trimmed by 6 bases and J by 9 bases, 7 bases remained unmatched. There are 13 residues in the CDR3. CDR3 sequence reads: CASSVGLAGEQFF. CDR3 DNA: TGTGCCAGCAGCGTTGGACTAGCAGGTGAGCAGTTCTTC.

V and J are TRBV11-2 and TRBJ2-7; the D gene is possibly TRBD2 (6 bases). This CDR3 is built from 13 residues. The V and J ends lost 2 bases and 6 bases respectively, with 11 bases between them. Per germline, CDR1 SGHAT and CDR2 FQNNGV. In nucleotides, the CDR3 is TGTGCCAGCAGCTTATACGGGGGTCTCGAGCAGTACTTC. Translating gives CASSLYGGLEQYF.

The chain links TRBV20-1 to TRBJ1-1, with D possibly TRBD1 on 6 matching bases. The V and J ends lost 3 bases and 4 bases respectively, with 9 bases between them. CDR1 and CDR2 from the germline V gene are DFQATT and SNEGSKA (reference sequence). CDR3 length: 12 residues. CDR3 nucleotides: TGCAGTGCTAGTGGGGGGGCCACTGAAGCTTTCTTT. Translating it yields CSASGGATEAFF.